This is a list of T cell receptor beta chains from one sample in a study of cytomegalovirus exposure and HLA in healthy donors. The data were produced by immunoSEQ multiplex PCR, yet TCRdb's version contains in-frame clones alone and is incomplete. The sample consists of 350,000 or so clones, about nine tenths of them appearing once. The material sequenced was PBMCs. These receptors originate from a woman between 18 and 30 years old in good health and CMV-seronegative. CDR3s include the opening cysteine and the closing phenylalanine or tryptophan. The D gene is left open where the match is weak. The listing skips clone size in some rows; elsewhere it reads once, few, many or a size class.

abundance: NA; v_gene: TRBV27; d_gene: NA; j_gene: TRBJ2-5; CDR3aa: CASSPWTGRGETQYF; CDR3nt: TGTGCCAGCAGTCCATGGACAGGGAGGGGAGAGACCCAGTACTTC
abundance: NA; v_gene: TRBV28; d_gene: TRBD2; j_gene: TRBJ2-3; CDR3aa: CASLAGSTDTQYF; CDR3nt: TGTGCCAGCTTAGCGGGAAGCACAGATACGCAGTATTTT
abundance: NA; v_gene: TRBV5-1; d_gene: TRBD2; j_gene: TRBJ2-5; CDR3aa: CASRPRTSGTETQYF; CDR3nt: TGCGCCAGCAGGCCCAGGACTAGCGGGACGGAGACCCAGTACTTC
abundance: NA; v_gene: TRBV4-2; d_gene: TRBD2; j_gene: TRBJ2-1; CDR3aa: CASSNSGHSSYNEQFF; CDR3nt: TGTGCCAGCAGCAATAGCGGGCATAGCTCCTACAATGAGCAGTTCTTC
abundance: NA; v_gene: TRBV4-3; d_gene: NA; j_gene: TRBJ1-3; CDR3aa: CASSQAVGHETGNTIYF; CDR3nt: TGCGCCAGCAGCCAAGCGGTTGGTCACGAGACTGGAAACACCATATATTTT
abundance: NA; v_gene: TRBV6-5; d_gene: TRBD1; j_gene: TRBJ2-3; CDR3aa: CASAPGQGTDTQYF; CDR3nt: TGTGCCAGCGCACCGGGACAGGGAACAGATACGCAGTATTTT
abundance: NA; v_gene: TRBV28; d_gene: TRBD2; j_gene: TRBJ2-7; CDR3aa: CASSFVTSGSFGEQYF; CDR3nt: TGTGCCAGCAGTTTTGTAACCAGCGGGAGCTTCGGAGAGCAGTACTTC
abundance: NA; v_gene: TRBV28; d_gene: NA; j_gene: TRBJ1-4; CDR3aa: CASSLAQGVWKLFF; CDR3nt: TGTGCCAGCAGTTTGGCCCAAGGGGTGTGGAAACTGTTTTTT
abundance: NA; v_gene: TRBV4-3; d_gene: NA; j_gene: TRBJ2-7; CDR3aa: CASSQGSVSGGYEQYF; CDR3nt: TGCGCCAGCAGCCAAGGAAGTGTGAGCGGAGGGTACGAGCAGTACTTC
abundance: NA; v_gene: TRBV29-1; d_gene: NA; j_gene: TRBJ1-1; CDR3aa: CSVEAGWGTEAFF; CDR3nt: TGCAGCGTTGAAGCAGGGTGGGGCACTGAAGCTTTCTTT
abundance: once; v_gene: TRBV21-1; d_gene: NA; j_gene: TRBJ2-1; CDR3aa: CASSTPTSGSPDEQFF; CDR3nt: TGTGCCAGCAGCACCCCGACTAGCGGGAGTCCCGATGAGCAGTTCTTC
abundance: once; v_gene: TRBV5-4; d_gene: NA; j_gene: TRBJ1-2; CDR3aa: CASSLQGVMIRGYTF; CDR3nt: TGTGCCAGCAGCCTCCAAGGGGTAATGATTCGTGGCTACACCTTC
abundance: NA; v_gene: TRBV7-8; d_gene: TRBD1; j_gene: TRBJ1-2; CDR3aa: CASSLRTGADGYTF; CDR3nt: TGTGCCAGCAGCTTAAGGACAGGGGCCGATGGCTACACCTTC
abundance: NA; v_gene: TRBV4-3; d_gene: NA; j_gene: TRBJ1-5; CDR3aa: CASSQEAGTSNQPQHF; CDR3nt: TGCGCCAGCAGCCAAGAAGCAGGGACAAGCAATCAGCCCCAGCATTTT
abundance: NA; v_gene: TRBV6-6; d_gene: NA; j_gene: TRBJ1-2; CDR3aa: CASSTGWGESNYGYTF; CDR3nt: TGTGCCAGCAGCACGGGTTGGGGAGAGTCTAACTATGGCTACACCTTC
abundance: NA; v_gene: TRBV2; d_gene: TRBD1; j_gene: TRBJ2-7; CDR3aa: CATGQVYEQYF; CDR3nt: TGTGCCACGGGACAGGTCTACGAGCAGTACTTC
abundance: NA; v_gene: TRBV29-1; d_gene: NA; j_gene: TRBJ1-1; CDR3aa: CSVVVTTEAFF; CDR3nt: TGCAGCGTTGTAGTCACCACTGAAGCTTTCTTT
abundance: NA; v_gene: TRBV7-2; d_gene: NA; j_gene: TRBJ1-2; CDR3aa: CASSLVGQGRYGYTF; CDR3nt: TGTGCCAGCAGCTTAGTCGGCCAGGGTCGATATGGCTACACCTTC
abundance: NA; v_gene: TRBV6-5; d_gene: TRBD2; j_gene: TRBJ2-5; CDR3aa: CASSKPGLPQETQYF; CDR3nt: TGTGCCAGCAGTAAACCGGGACTACCTCAAGAGACCCAGTACTTC
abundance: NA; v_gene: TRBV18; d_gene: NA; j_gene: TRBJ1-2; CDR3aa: CASSLDINYGYTF; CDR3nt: TGTGCCAGCTCACTGGACATTAACTATGGCTACACCTTC
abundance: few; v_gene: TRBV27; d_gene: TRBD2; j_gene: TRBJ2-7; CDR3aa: CASSLGTSGSGEQYF; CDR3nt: TGTGCCAGCAGCTTAGGGACTAGCGGGAGTGGCGAGCAGTACTTC
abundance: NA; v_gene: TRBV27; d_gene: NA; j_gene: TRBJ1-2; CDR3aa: CASSRIGGLGYGYTF; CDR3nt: TGTGCCAGCAGCCGAATTGGGGGACTTGGCTATGGCTACACCTTC
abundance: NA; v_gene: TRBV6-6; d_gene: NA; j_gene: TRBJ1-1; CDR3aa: CASSKNTEAFF; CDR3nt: TGTGCCAGCAGCAAGAACACTGAAGCTTTCTTT
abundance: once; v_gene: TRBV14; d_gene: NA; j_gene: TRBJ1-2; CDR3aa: CASSQETVGYTF; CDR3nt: TGTGCCAGCAGCCAGGAGACAGTTGGCTACACCTTC
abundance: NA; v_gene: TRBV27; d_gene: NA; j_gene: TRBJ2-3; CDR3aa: CASSFGGGTADTQYF; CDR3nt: TGTGCCAGCAGTTTTGGCGGAGGGACGGCAGATACGCAGTATTTT
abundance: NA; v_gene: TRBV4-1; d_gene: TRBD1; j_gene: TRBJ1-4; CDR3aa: CASSHNAGQINEKLFF; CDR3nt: TGCGCCAGCAGCCACAACGCGGGACAGATAAATGAAAAACTGTTTTTT
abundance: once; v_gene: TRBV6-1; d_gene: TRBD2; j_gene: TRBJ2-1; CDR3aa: CASSPIAGGFNEQFF; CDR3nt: TGTGCCAGCAGCCCCATAGCGGGAGGGTTCAATGAGCAGTTCTTC
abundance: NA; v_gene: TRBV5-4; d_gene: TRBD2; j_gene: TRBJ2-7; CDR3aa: CASSPDRWGLADSSYEQYF; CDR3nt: TGTGCCAGCAGCCCGGACAGGTGGGGACTAGCGGACAGCTCCTACGAGCAGTACTTC
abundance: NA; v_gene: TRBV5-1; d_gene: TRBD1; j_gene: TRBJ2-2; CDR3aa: CASSPGQGNGELFF; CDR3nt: TGCGCCAGCAGCCCCGGACAGGGGAACGGGGAGCTGTTTTTT
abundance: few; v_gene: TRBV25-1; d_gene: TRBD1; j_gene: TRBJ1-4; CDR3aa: CASSDPGGKLFF; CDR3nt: TGTGCCAGCAGCGACCCAGGGGGAAAACTGTTTTTT
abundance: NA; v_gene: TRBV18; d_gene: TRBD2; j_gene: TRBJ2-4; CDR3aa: CASSPVGLGGSKNIQYF; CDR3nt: TGTGCCAGCTCACCGGTCGGACTAGGAGGGAGCAAAAACATTCAGTACTTC
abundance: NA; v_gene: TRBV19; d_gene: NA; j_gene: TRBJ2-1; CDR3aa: CASSIRLEGDEQFF; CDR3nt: TGTGCCAGTAGTATCCGTTTGGAGGGTGATGAGCAGTTCTTC
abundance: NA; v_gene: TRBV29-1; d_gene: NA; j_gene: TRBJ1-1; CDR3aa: CSAVVNPQGTEAFF; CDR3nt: TGCAGCGCTGTCGTCAATCCCCAGGGGACTGAAGCTTTCTTT